These T cell receptor beta chains were read from a single sample in a study of OX40 agonist ivuxolimab in advanced cancers. The data were produced by immunoSEQ multiplex PCR, yet TCRdb's version contains in-frame clones alone and is incomplete. The sample holds roughly 97,000 clones, roughly nine tenths seen once. Sequences were derived from CD4+ or CD8+ T cells sorted from blood, sampled in a trial of the OX40 agonist ivuxolimab. The receptor source for this set is an adult with an advanced solid tumor such as melanoma, head and neck, liver or kidney cancer. Each CDR3 is given with its conserved first and last residue. D genes are given only for firm matches. Clone size is stated in some rows and not others, as once, few, many or a class when expanded.

v_call,clone_size,j_call,d_call,cdr3_nt,cdr3_aa
TRBV30,-,TRBJ1-4,TRBD1,TGTGCCTGGAAGACAGGGAATACTAATGAAAAACTGTTTTTT,CAWKTGNTNEKLFF
TRBV7-3,-,TRBJ2-2,-,TGTGCCAGCAGCTTAGATCACGGGGAGCTGTTTTTT,CASSLDHGELFF
TRBV5-1,-,TRBJ2-2,TRBD2,TGCGCCAGCCATCAAAGCGGGGGATTGAACACCGGGGAGCTGTTTTTT,CASHQSGGLNTGELFF
TRBV7-2,-,TRBJ1-1,-,TGTGCCAGCAGCTTACCGAGGAACACTGAAGCTTTCTTT,CASSLPRNTEAFF
TRBV13,-,TRBJ2-3,TRBD2,TGTGCCAGCAGCCTTAGCGGGGCTCGAGGTACGCAGTATTTT,CASSLSGARGTQYF
TRBV4-2,-,TRBJ1-2,TRBD1,TGTGCCAGCAGCCAAGGGGCGACAGGGGCCCGAGGGGGCGGCTACACCTTC,CASSQGATGARGGGYTF
TRBV19,-,TRBJ2-2,TRBD1,TGTGCCAGTAGTACTGGGACAGGGGGCGGGGCTAGGGTCGGGGAGCTGTTTTTT,CASSTGTGGGARVGELFF
TRBV7-2,once,TRBJ2-5,TRBD2,TGTGCCAGCAGCTTACCACCGGGGGGGGGTCGGGAGACCCAGTACTTC,CASSLPPGGGRETQYF
TRBV7-2,-,TRBJ2-7,-,TGTGCCAGCAGCTTAGCGGATAGGTTAAAGCAGTACTTC,CASSLADRLKQYF
TRBV6-6,-,TRBJ1-2,-,TGTGCCAGCAGTTACGACAATTCAGGAAACTATGGCTACACCTTC,CASSYDNSGNYGYTF
TRBV30,-,TRBJ1-1,-,TGTGCCCTAAACGGCCGGAACACTGAAGCTTTCTTT,CALNGRNTEAFF